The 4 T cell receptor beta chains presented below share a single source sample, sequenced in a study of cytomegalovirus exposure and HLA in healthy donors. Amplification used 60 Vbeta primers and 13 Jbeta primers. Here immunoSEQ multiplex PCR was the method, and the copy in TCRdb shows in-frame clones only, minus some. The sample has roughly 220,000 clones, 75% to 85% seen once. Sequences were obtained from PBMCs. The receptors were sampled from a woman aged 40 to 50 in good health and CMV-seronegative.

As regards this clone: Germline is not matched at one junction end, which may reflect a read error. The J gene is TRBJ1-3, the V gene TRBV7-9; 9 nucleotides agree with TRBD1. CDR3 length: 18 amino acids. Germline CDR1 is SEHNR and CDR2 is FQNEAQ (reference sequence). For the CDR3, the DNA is TGTTCCAGCAGCTTAGCACGAGGACAGGGGTTCTCTGGAAACACCATATATTTT. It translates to CSSSLARGQGFSGNTIYF.

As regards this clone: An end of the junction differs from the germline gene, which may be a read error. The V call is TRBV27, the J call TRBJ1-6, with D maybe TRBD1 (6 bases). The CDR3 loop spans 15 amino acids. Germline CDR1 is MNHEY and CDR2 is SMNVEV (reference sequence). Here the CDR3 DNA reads TGTGCCAGCAGTTACCAGGGGTCCTACAATTCACCCCTCCACTTT. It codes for CASSYQGSYNSPLHF.

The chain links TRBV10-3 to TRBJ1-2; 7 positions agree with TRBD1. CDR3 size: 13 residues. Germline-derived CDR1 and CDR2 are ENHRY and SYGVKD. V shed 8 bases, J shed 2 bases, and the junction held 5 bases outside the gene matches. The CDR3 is CAIGDRLNYGYTF. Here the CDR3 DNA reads TGTGCCATCGGGGACAGACTCAACTATGGCTACACCTTC.

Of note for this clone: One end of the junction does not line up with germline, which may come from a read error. The CDR3 bases are TGTTCCAGCAGCTTTACTGGAAACACCATATATTTT. It is translated as CSSSFTGNTIYF. The V and J genes are TRBV7-9 and TRBJ1-3; no clear D gene. The germline gives CDR1 SEHNR, CDR2 FQNEAQ (reference sequence). The CDR3 has 12 amino acids.